This is a list of T cell receptor beta chains from one sample in a study of blood T cell repertoires in COVID-19. Clones were read by immunoSEQ multiplex PCR, and TCRdb kept only the in-frame ones, dropping some. The profile covers about 380,000 clones, with 88% appearing a single time and roughly 1.2% taken by the ten largest. The sample was PBMCs or T cells enriched from blood (not recorded which). The origin of the receptors is a woman aged 18-29 years who had recovered from COVID-19. The CDR3 runs from the conserved cysteine through the conserved F or W. Fields, in order: J gene, V gene, CDR3 protein.

J gene: TRBJ1-5; V gene: TRBV7-8; CDR3 protein: CASSPGDRGQRQPQHF
J gene: TRBJ2-1; V gene: TRBV2; CDR3 protein: CASSGEDRGRNEQFF
J gene: TRBJ1-2; V gene: TRBV4-3; CDR3 protein: CASSQGQHSNYGYTF
J gene: TRBJ1-5; V gene: TRBV10-1; CDR3 protein: CASSAPGLKSNQPQHF
J gene: TRBJ1-2; V gene: TRBV30; CDR3 protein: CANPGTARGYTF
J gene: TRBJ2-2; V gene: TRBV4-1; CDR3 protein: CASSQDSQGITGELFF
J gene: TRBJ1-4; V gene: TRBV9; CDR3 protein: CARNRGRYEKLFF
J gene: TRBJ1-6; V gene: TRBV14; CDR3 protein: CASSQRQGASYNSPLHF
J gene: TRBJ1-5; V gene: TRBV5-6; CDR3 protein: CASSLVAGDNQPQHF
J gene: TRBJ2-5; V gene: TRBV3-1/TRBV3-2; CDR3 protein: CASRRRGVQETQYF
J gene: TRBJ2-5; V gene: TRBV29-1; CDR3 protein: CSVELQETQYF
J gene: TRBJ1-4; V gene: TRBV2; CDR3 protein: CASSYNEKLFF
J gene: TRBJ1-4; V gene: TRBV9; CDR3 protein: CASSLGTGTNEKLFF
J gene: TRBJ2-4; V gene: TRBV27; CDR3 protein: CASSLKGHIQYF
J gene: TRBJ2-1; V gene: TRBV6-4; CDR3 protein: CASSDLHGITEQFF
J gene: TRBJ2-3; V gene: TRBV7-2; CDR3 protein: CARGAGGLTDTQYF
J gene: TRBJ1-2; V gene: TRBV6-5; CDR3 protein: CASSYGTGKNYGYTF
J gene: TRBJ1-1; V gene: TRBV19; CDR3 protein: CASSIEGGTGAFF
J gene: TRBJ2-6; V gene: TRBV7-3; CDR3 protein: CASSYKARGVSGANVLTF
J gene: TRBJ1-2; V gene: TRBV25-1; CDR3 protein: CASSEGLGYTF
J gene: TRBJ1-2; V gene: TRBV6-5; CDR3 protein: CASTTRDSYGYTF
J gene: TRBJ2-7; V gene: TRBV6-5; CDR3 protein: CASSYYRRGGYF
J gene: TRBJ1-3; V gene: TRBV29-1; CDR3 protein: CSVLDRGLGNTIYF
J gene: TRBJ1-3; V gene: TRBV27; CDR3 protein: CASSPGPGNTIYF
J gene: TRBJ1-2; V gene: TRBV30; CDR3 protein: CAWSTGGVYGYTF
J gene: TRBJ1-3; V gene: TRBV30; CDR3 protein: CAWGGDPTGFSGNTIYF
J gene: TRBJ1-4; V gene: TRBV18; CDR3 protein: CASSLGEKLFF
J gene: TRBJ1-4; V gene: TRBV10-3; CDR3 protein: CAISLEGEKLFF
J gene: TRBJ2-2; V gene: TRBV7-2; CDR3 protein: CASSLGTGTSTTGELFF
J gene: TRBJ2-7; V gene: TRBV7-3; CDR3 protein: CASSPTSGVFNEQYF